Sequencing of this T cell receptor (beta chain) was carried out in a study of blood T cells in healthy people across ages. The CDR3 totals 15 residues. Germline lookup yields CDR1 DFQATT and CDR2 SNEGSKA (reference sequence). Germline trimming cut 0 bases from V and 5 bases from J; bases unmatched to any gene: 9. With a J-beta primer mix and a sample-barcoded 5' primer, a second PCR ran about 7 to 12 cycles. Carrying 12 random nucleotides, a template-switch adaptor labeled each individual cDNA molecule. TCRdb ran MiXCR on the 5' RACE reads and lists one entry per CDR3 protein. Of fewer than 2,000,000 distinct CDR3 sequences in the sample, around 35% were seen once.

The V call is TRBV20-1, the J call TRBJ2-5; 7 bases are shared with TRBD2. The source of this sequence is a woman in her thirties in good health. The sample was blood. The CDR3 nucleotides are TGCAGTGCTAGAGATTGGGCTAGCGGCTCGGAGACCCAGTACTTC. This gives the protein CSARDWASGSETQYF.